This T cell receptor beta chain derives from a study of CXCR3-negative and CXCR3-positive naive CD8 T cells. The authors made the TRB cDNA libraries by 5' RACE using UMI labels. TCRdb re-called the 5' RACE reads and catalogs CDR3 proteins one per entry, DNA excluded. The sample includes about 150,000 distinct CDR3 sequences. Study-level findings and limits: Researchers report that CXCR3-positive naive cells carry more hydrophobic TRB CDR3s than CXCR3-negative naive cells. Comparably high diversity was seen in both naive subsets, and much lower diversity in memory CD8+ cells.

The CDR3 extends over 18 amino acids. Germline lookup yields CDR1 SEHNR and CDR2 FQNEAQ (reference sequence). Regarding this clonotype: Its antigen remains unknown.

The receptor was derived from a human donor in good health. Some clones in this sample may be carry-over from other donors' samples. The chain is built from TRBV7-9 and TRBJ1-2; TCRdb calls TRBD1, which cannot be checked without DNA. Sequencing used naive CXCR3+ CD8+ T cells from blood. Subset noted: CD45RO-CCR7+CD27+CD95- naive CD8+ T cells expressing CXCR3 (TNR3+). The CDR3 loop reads CASSPGGDRDPVDYGYTF.